The T cell receptor (beta chain) described here comes from a study of vaccination effects on CD4 cells after COVID-19. CD4+ T cells specific for antigen were expanded with viral peptide pools by the ViraFEST assay before sequencing. The authors isolated CD4+ T cells after around 10 days of culture. The study found no prior SARS-CoV-2 infection in the vaccine recipients, who tested negative for nucleocapsid antibodies. Study-wide findings and caveats: Few convalescent patients were studied, and early post-infection samples were lacking.

In regard to this clone: Antigen specificity is unknown.

This table comes from immunoSEQ multiplex PCR, and its TCRdb copy is limited to in-frame clones, with some not included. The table shows 70,000 or so clones, with under 85% occurring only once. This specimen consisted of CD4+ T cells from PBMCs cultured with HCoV-NL63 spike peptides, obtained before COVID-19 vaccination. This receptor was taken from a human donor who received a COVID-19 vaccine.

CDR3 DNA sequence: TGTGCCAGTATGAAGGCTAATAATGAAAAACTGTTTTTT. Protein: CASMKANNEKLFF. V is TRBV19 and J is TRBJ1-4; no clear D gene. This CDR3 is built from 13 residues. V lost 7 bases, J lost 4 bases, and 10 bases lay in between. Germline assignment: CDR1 LNHDA and CDR2 SQIVND (reference sequence).